These 17 T cell receptor beta chains share one sample of origin, sequenced in a study of blood T cell repertoires in COVID-19. Sequencing was performed with immunoSEQ multiplex PCR; in TCRdb, only in-frame clones are kept and a portion is missing. The sample carries 250,000 to 300,000 clones, around 85% recorded once. Sequenced material: peripheral blood. The receptors were sampled from a woman under 40 with COVID-19, enrolled during active disease.

This clone has at least ten counts. The rearrangement links TRBV12-2 to TRBJ1-5; TRBD1, the table's D call, was not compared with the DNA. TRBV12-2 is flagged as a pseudogene. The CDR3 is made up of 16 amino acids. CDR3 DNA sequence: TGTGCAAGTCGCGTCTGTCTCCCAGGGGCGGGTCAGCCCCAGCATTTT. As protein: CASRVCLPGAGQPQHF.

The chain combines TRBV4-1 with TRBJ2-3, with TRBD1 identical over 8 bases. Trimming at V came to 7 bases and at J to 4 bases, leaving 4 bases not matched to a gene. Germline V gene lookup returns CDR1 MGHRA and CDR2 YSYEKL. This CDR3 is 13 amino acids long. The CDR3 DNA is TGCGCCAGCATCGGACAGGGATCAGATACGCAGTATTTT. Translating it yields CASIGQGSDTQYF.

The chain links TRBV6-6 to TRBJ2-2, with TRBD2 as a possible D gene (5 bases). Trimming stripped 4 bases from V and 0 bases from J, with 9 bases between. Germline V CDR1 and CDR2: MNHNY, SVGAGI (reference sequence). This CDR3 spans 15 amino acids. The CDR3 bases are TGTGCCAGCAGTTCGGGAACAGCGAACACCGGGGAGCTGTTTTTT. This gives the protein CASSSGTANTGELFF.

The genes are TRBV30 and TRBJ1-6, with 9 nucleotides matching TRBD1. V gave up 7 bases and J gave up 2 bases; unmatched junction bases: 9. CDR3 length: 16 amino acids. From germline, CDR1 is GTSNPN and CDR2 SVGIG (reference sequence). CDR3 protein: CAFLTDRGTYNSPLHF. The CDR3 coding sequence is TGTGCCTTCCTAACAGACAGGGGGACCTATAATTCACCCCTCCACTTT. The complete variable domain, with remaining parts taken from reference TRBV30 and TRBJ1-6, reads SQTIHQWPATLVQPVGSPLSLECTVEGTSNPNLYWYRQAAGRGLQLLFYSVGIGQISSEVPQNLSASRPQDRQFILSSKKLLLSDSGFYLCAFLTDRGTYNSPLHFGNGTRLTVT.

This chain uses TRBV28 with TRBJ1-2; D is unclear. Trimming cost V 6 bases and J 5 bases, with 16 bases left between them. Germline CDR1 MDHEN, CDR2 SYDVKM. The CDR3 runs 14 residues. The CDR3 sequence is CASRFKVRLYGYTF. CDR3 nucleotides: TGTGCCAGCAGATTTAAAGTACGGTTATATGGCTACACCTTC.

The genes are TRBV3-1 (or the pseudogene TRBV3-2) and TRBJ2-1; TRBD2 matches at 8 bases. The CDR3 sequence is 17 residues long. From germline, CDR1 is LGHDT and CDR2 YNNKEL (reference sequence). V shed 5 bases and J 5 bases; nucleotides not matched to a gene: 14. CDR3 DNA sequence: TGTGCCAGCAGCTCCTCCGGGACTAGATCAGGGGACAATGAGCAGTTCTTC. Residues: CASSSSGTRSGDNEQFF.

In its sample, this clone was seen a few times. The CDR3 coding sequence is TGTGCCAGCAGGCGGGGAGTATCAGGTTCACCCCTCCACTTT. It specifies CASRRGVSGSPLHF. V and J are TRBV7-9 and TRBJ1-6; D is uncertain. The ends were cut back, 6 bases at V and 9 bases at J, with 15 bases in the middle. The CDR3 has 14 amino acids. Germline CDR1 reads SEHNR; CDR2 reads FQNEAQ (reference sequence).

CDR3 sequence reads: CASSNRLGTDTIYEQYF. As DNA, the CDR3 is TGTGCCAGCTCGAACAGGCTCGGGACAGACACCATTTACGAGCAGTACTTC. V usage is TRBV18 and J usage is TRBJ2-7; TRBD1 matches 7 bases. The germline CDR1 and CDR2 sequences are KGHSH and LQKENI. V trimming: 6 bases; J trimming: 4 bases; junction bases outside the gene matches: 18. The length of the CDR3 is 17 residues.

This clone was picked up one time. The chain employs TRBV27 and TRBJ2-7, with 8 bases fitting TRBD1. Trimming took 8 bases from V and 8 from J; bases not matched to a gene: 8. The CDR3 spans 12 residues. In germline, CDR1 is MNHEY, CDR2 SMNVEV (reference sequence). CDR3 residues: CASLGQVGQQYF. The CDR3 nucleotides are TGTGCCAGCCTGGGACAGGTTGGCCAGCAGTACTTC.

The chain employs TRBV4-1 and TRBJ2-3; TRBD1 might be the D (5 bases). The V end lost 3 bases, the J end lost 6 bases, and 13 bases lay between the germline ends. Germline V gives CDR1 MGHRA, CDR2 YSYEKL. The CDR3 extends over 14 amino acids. CDR3 bases: TGCGCCAGCAGCCACGCACAAGGGGCTGATACGCAGTATTTT. Translation gives CASSHAQGADTQYF.

V and J are TRBV5-1 and TRBJ1-4; the D is unclear. There are 12 residues in the CDR3. Germline V gives CDR1 SGHRS, CDR2 YFSETQ. V was shortened by 0 bases and J by 8 bases, with 5 bases between the two germline ends. DNA of the CDR3: TGCGCCAGCAGCTTGGACGGGGAAAAACTGTTTTTT. Residues: CASSLDGEKLFF.

The chain recombines TRBV12-5 with TRBJ2-3; no firm D call. Looked up from germline, CDR1 is LGHNT and CDR2 is FRNRAP. CDR3 length equals 13 residues. Between the trimmed V and J ends, which lost 9 bases and 2 bases, there was a span of 12 bases. CDR3 in amino acids: CASRVINTDTQYF. CDR3 DNA sequence: TGTGCTAGCCGGGTCATTAACACAGATACGCAGTATTTT.

This clone was seen once. The gene calls are TRBV4-2 and TRBJ2-5, with D possibly being TRBD2 (6 bases). V was trimmed by 0 bases and J by 7 bases, leaving 15 bases between them. Germline V gives CDR1 LGHNA, CDR2 YNFKEQ. CDR3 size: 15 residues. The CDR3 protein is CASSQERDRGWTQYF. CDR3 bases: TGTGCCAGCAGCCAAGAAAGGGACCGGGGGTGGACCCAGTACTTC.

The V and J genes are TRBV20-1 and TRBJ2-7; D not certain. Germline V gene lookup returns CDR1 DFQATT and CDR2 SNEGSKA (reference sequence). CDR3 size: 13 residues. V lost 3 bases and J lost 0, with 9 bases in between. CDR3 sequence (DNA): TGCAGTGCTAGTCTTTGGAGCTCCTACGAGCAGTACTTC. Residues: CSASLWSSYEQYF.

This chain uses TRBV10-3 with TRBJ1-2; 9 nucleotides line up with TRBD1. The V and J ends lost 7 bases and 7 bases, in that order; junction bases with no gene match: 7. Germline loops: CDR1 ENHRY, CDR2 SYGVKD. The CDR3 sequence is 13 residues long. The CDR3 DNA reads as TGTGCCATCAATCCGGGACAGGGAAGTGGCTACACCTTC. Translation gives CAINPGQGSGYTF.

This chain uses TRBV4-2 with TRBJ1-1; 8 bases are shared with TRBD1. J gave up 1 base and V 2 bases, and 0 bases lay outside the gene matches. Germline lookup yields CDR1 LGHNA and CDR2 YNFKEQ. The CDR3 is 14 residues long. CDR3 sequence: CASSQTGGNTEAFF. CDR3 nucleotides: TGTGCCAGCAGCCAAACAGGGGGGAACACTGAAGCTTTCTTT.

The V and J genes are TRBV4-1 and TRBJ1-4; TRBD1 aligns across 8 bases. Losses at the gene ends were 2 bases for V and 6 bases for J; bases not matched to a gene: 8. This CDR3 spans 16 amino acids. Per the germline V gene, CDR1 is MGHRA and CDR2 is YSYEKL. The CDR3 reads CASSQSSGQDYEKLFF. Here the CDR3 DNA reads TGCGCCAGCAGCCAAAGCTCGGGACAGGACTATGAAAAACTGTTTTTT.